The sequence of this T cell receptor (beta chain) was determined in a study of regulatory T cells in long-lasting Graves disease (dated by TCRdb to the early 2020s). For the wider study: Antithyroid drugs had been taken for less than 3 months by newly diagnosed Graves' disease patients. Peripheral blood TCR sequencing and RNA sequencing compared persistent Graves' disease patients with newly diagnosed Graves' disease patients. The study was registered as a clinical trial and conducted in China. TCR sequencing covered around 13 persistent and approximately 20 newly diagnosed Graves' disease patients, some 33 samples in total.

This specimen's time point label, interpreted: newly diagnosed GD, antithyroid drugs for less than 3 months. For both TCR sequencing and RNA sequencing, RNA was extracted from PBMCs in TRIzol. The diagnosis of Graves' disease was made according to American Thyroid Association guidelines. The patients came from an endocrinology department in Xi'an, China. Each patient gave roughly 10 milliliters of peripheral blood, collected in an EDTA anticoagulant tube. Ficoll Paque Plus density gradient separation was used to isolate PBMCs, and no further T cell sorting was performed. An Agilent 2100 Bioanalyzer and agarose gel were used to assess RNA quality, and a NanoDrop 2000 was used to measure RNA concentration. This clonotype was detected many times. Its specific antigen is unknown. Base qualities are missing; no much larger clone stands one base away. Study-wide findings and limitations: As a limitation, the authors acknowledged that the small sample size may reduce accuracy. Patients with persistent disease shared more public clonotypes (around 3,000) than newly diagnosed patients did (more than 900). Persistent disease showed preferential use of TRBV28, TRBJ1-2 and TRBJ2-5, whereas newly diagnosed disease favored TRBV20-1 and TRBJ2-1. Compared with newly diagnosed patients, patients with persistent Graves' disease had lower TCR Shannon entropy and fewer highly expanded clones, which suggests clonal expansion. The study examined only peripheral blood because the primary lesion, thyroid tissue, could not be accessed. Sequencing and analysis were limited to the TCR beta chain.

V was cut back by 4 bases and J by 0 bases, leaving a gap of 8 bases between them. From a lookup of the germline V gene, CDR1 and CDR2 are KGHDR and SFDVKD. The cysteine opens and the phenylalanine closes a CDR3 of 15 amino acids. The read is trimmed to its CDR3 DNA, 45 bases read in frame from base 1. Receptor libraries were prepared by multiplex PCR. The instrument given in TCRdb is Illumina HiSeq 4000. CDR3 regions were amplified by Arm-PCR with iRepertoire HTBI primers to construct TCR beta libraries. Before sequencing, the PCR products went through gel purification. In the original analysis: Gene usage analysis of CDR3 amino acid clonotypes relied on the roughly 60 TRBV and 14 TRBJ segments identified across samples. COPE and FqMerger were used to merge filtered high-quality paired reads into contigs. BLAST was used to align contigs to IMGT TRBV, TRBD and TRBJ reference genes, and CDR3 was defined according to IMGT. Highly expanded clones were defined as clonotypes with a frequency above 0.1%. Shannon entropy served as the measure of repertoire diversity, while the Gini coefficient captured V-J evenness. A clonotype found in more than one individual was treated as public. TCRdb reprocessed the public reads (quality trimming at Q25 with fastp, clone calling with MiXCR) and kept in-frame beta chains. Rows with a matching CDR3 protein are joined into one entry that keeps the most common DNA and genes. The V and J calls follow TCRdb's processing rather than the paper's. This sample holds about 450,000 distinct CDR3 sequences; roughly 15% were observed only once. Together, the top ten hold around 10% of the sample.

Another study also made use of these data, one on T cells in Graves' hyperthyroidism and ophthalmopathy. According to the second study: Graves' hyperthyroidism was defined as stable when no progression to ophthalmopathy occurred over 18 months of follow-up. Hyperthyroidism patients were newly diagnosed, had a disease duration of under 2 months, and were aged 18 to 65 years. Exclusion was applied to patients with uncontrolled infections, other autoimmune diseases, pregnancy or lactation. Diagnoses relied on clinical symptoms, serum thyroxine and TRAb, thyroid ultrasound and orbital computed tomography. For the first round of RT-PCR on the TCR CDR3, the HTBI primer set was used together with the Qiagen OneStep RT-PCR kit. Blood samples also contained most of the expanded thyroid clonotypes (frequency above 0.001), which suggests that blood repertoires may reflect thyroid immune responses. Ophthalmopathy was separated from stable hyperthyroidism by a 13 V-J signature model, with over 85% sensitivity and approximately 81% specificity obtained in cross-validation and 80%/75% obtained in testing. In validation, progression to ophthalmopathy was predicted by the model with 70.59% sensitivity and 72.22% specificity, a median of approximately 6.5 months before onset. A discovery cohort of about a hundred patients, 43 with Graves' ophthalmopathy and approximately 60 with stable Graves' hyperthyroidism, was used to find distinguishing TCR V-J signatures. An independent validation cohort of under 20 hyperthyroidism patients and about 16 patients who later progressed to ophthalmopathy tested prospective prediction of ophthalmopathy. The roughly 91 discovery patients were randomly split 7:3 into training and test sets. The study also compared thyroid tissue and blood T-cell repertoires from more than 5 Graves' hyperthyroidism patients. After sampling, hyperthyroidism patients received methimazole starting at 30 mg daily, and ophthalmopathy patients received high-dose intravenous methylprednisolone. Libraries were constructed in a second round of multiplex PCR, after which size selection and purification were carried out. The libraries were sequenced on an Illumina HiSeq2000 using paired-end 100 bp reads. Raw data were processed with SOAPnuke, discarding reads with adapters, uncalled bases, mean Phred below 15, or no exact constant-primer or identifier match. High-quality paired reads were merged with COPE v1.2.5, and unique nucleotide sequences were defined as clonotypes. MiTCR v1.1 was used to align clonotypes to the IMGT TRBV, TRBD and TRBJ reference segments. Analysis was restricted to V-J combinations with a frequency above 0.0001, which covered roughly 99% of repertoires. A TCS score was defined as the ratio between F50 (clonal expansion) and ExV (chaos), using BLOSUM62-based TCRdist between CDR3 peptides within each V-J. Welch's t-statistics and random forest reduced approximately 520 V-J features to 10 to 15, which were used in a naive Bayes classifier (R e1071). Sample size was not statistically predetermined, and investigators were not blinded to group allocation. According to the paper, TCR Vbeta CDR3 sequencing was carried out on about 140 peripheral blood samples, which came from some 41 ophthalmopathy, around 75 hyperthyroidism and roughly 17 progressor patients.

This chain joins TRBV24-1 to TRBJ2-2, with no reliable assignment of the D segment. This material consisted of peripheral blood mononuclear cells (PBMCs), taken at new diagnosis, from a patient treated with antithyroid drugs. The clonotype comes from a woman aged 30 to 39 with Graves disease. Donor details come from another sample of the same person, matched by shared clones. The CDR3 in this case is CATSDPHANTGELFF. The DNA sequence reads TGTGCCACCAGTGACCCGCACGCGAACACCGGGGAGCTGTTTTTT.